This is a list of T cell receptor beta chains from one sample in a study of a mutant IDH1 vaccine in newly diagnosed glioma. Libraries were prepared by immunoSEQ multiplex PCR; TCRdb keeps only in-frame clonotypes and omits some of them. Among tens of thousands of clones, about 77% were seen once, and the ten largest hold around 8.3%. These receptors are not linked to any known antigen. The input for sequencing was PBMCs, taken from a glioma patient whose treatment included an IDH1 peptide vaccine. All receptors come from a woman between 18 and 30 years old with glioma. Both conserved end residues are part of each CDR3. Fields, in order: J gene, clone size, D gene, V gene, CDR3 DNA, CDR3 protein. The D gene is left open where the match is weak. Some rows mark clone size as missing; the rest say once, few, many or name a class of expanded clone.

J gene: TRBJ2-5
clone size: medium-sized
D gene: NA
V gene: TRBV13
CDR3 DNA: TGTGCCAGCAGCACACGGCGGACGCAGATGGCGCAAGAGACCCAGTACTTC
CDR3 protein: CASSTRRTQMAQETQYF

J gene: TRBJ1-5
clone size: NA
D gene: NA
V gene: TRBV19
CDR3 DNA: TGTGCCAGTACCCCCGGGTACAGAGATAGCAATCAGCCCCAGCATTTT
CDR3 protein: CASTPGYRDSNQPQHF

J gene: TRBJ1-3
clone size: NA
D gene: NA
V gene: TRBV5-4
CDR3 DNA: TGTGCCAGCAGCAGCCCAAGTGGAAACACCATATATTTT
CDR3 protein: CASSSPSGNTIYF

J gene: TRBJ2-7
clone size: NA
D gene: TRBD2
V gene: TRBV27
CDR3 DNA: TGTGCCAGCAGTTCGGAGAGACAGACCCCTAGCGGGCAGTACTTC
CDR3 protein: CASSSERQTPSGQYF

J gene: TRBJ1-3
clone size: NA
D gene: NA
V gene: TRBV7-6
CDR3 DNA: TGTGCCAGCAGCTTCGTTGGAAACACCATATATTTT
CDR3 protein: CASSFVGNTIYF

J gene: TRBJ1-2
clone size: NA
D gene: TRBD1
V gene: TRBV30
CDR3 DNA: TGTGCCTGGAGTGCCCCGGGACAGGGGTTTAGATGGGGTGGCTACACCTTC
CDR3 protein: CAWSAPGQGFRWGGYTF

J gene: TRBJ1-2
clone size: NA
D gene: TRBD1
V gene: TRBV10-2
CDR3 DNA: TGCGCCAGCAGCAGACAGGGATGGGATGGCTACACCTTC
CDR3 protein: CASSRQGWDGYTF

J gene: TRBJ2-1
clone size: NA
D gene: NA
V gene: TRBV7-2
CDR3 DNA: TGTGCCAGCAGCTTAGTAAGTGGTGAGCAGTTCTTC
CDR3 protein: CASSLVSGEQFF

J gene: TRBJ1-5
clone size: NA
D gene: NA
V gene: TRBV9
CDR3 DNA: TGTGCCAGCAGCGTAGGGACAGATAATCAGCCCCAGCATTTT
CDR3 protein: CASSVGTDNQPQHF

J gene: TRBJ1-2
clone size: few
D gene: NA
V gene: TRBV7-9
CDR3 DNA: TGTGCCAGCGCGGCTAACTATGGCTACACCTTC
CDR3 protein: CASAANYGYTF

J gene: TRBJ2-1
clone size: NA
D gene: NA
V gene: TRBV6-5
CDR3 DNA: TGTGCCAGCAGTTACTCTGGGGGCGGTTACAATGAGCAGTTCTTC
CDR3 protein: CASSYSGGGYNEQFF

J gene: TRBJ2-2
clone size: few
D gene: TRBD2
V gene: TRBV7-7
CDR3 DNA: TGTGCTAGCAGCGATGCGGGACTAGCGAACACCGGGGAGCTGTTTTTT
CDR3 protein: CASSDAGLANTGELFF

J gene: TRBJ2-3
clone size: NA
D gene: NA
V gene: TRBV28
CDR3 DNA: TGTGCCGAGGGTCGGGACCTCATTAGCGGACCAGATACGCAGTATTTT
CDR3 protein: CAEGRDLISGPDTQYF

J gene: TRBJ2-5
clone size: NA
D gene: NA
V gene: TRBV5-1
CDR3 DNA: TGCGCCAGCAGCTTGGCCTGGCAGCCCCAAGAGACCCAGTACTTC
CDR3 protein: CASSLAWQPQETQYF

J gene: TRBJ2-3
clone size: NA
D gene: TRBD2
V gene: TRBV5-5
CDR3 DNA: TGTGCCAGCAGCCCTTGGACTAGCGGAAACACAGATACGCAGTATTTT
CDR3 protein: CASSPWTSGNTDTQYF

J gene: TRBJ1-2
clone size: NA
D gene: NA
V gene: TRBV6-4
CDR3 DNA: TGTGCCAGCAGTGACTCGTCCAGGGAAAGCCTGGGCTACACCTTC
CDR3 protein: CASSDSSRESLGYTF

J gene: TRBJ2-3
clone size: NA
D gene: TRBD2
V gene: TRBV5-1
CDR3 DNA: TGCGCCAGCAGCTTGGATGCGCGGGGGATGGCAGATACGCAGTATTTT
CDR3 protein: CASSLDARGMADTQYF

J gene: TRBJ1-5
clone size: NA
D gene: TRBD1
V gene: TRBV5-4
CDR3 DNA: TGTGCCAGCAGCATCGACAGGGGCGAGAATCAGCCCCAGCATTTT
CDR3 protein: CASSIDRGENQPQHF

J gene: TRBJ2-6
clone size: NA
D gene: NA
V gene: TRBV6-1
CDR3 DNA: TGTGCCAGCAGGGGATGGAACTCTGGGGCCAACGTCCTGACTTTC
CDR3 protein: CASRGWNSGANVLTF

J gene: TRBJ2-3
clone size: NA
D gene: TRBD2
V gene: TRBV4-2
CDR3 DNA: TGTGCCAGCAGCCAAGCTCCTCCTGGTCTAGCGGGAGTCCGATACACAGATACGCAGTATTTT
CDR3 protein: CASSQAPPGLAGVRYTDTQYF

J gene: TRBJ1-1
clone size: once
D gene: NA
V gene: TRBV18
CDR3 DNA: TGTGCCAGCTCGCGGCAGGGGAACACTGAAGCTTTCTTT
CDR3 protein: CASSRQGNTEAFF

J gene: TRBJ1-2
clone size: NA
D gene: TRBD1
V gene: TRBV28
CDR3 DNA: TGTGCCAGCATTTCGACAGGGAGGGCCTATGGCTACACCTTC
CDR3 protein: CASISTGRAYGYTF

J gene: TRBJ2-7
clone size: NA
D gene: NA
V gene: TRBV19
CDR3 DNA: TGTGCCAGTAGTATTGCCAGGGGGGGGCCCTACGAGCAGTACTTC
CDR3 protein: CASSIARGGPYEQYF

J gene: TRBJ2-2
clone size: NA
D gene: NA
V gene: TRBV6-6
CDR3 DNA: TGTGCCAGCAGTTATACTCAGGCAGGGGCCACCGGGGAGCTGTTTTTT
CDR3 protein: CASSYTQAGATGELFF

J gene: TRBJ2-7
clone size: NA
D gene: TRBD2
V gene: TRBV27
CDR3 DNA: TGTGCCAGCAGACGACTAGCGGGAGCGAGTGAGCAGTACTTC
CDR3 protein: CASRRLAGASEQYF

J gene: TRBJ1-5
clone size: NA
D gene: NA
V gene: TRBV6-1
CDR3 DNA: TGTGCCAGCACGACAGGCTTCAATCAGCCCCAGCATTTT
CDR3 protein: CASTTGFNQPQHF

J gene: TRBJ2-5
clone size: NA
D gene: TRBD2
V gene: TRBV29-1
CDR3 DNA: TGCAGCGCGACAGACCCAGGGAGGGGAGAGACCCAGTACTTC
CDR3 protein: CSATDPGRGETQYF

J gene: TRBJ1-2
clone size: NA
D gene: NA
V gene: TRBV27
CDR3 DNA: TGTGCCAGCAGTTCCCTCGGGACAATAGGCTACACCTTC
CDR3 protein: CASSSLGTIGYTF

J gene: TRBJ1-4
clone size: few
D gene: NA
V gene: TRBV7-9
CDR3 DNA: TGTGCCAGCAGCTACCCGTCAACTACTAATGAAAAACTGTTTTTT
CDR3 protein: CASSYPSTTNEKLFF

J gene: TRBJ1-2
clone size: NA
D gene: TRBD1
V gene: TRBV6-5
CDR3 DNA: TGTGCCAGCAGTTACTACCCAGGGGGGGTCTATGGCTACACCTTC
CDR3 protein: CASSYYPGGVYGYTF

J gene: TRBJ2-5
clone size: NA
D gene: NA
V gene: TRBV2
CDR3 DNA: TGTGCCAGCAGTGTCCAGACCCTACAAGAGACCCAGTACTTC
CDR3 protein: CASSVQTLQETQYF

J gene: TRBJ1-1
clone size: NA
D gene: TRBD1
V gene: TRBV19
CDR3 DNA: TGTGCCAGTAGTATGACAGGGCTCTACGCTGAAGCTTTCTTT
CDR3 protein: CASSMTGLYAEAFF

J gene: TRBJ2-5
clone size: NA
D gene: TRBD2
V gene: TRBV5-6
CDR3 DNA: TGTGCCAGCAGCTTGGAAACTAGCGGGAGAGAGACCCAGTACTTC
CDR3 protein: CASSLETSGRETQYF

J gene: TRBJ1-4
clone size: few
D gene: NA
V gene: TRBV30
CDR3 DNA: TGTGCCTGGAGTCCGGGACTAGGGCTGAATGAAAAACTGTTTTTT
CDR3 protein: CAWSPGLGLNEKLFF

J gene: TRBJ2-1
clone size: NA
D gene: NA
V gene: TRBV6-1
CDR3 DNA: TGTGCCAGCACTCGCATCGGGGGTGGGGATGAGCAGTTCTTC
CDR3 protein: CASTRIGGGDEQFF

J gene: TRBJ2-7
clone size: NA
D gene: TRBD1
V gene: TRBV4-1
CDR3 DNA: TGCGCCAGCAGCCAGGACGCAACAGGGGCCTCCTACGAGCAGTACTTC
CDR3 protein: CASSQDATGASYEQYF

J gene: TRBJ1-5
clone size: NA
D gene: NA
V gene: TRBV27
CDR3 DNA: TGTGCCAGCAGTGCAGGCATACTCAATCAGCCCCAGCATTTT
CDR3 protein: CASSAGILNQPQHF

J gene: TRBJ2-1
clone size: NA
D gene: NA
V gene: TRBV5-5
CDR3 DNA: TGTGCCAGCAGCTTGGAGGTGCGGGGTACCTACAATGAGCAGTTCTTC
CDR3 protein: CASSLEVRGTYNEQFF

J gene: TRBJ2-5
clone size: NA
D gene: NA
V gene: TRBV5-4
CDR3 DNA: TGTGCCAGCAGCTTAGGTGAGACGAAGAAGACCCAGTACTTC
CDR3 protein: CASSLGETKKTQYF

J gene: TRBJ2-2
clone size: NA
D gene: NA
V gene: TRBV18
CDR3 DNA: TGTGCCAGCTCACCACCGAGAGGGCAGAACCTCCCCGGGGAGCTGTTTTTT
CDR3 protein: CASSPPRGQNLPGELFF

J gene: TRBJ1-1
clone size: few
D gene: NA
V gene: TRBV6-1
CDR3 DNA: TGTGCCAGCACCCTGAAGTGGGGGACTGAAGCTTTCTTT
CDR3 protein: CASTLKWGTEAFF

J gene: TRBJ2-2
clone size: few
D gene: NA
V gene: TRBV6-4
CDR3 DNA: TGTGCCAGCAGCAGGGGCACCGGGGAGCTGTTTTTT
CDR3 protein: CASSRGTGELFF

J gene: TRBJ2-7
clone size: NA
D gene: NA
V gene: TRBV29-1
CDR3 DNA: TGCAGCGCAGGTCGGAGCTCCTACGAGCAGTACTTC
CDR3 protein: CSAGRSSYEQYF

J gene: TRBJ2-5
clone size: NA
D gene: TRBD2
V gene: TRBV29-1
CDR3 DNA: TGCAGCGTTAGCGGGAGGGCCCCTTTAGACCAAGAGACCCAGTACTTC
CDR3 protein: CSVSGRAPLDQETQYF

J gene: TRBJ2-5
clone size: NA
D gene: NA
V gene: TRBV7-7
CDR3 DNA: NA
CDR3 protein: CASSLGGGGFLETQYF

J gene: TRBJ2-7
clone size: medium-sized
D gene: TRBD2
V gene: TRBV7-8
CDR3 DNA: TGTGCCAGCAGCCCCCGAGGGACTAGCGGCTACGAGCAGTACTTC
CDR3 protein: CASSPRGTSGYEQYF

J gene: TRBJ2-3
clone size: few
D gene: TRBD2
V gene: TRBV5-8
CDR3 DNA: TGTGCCAGCAGCTGGGGACTAGCGGGGGGCCTGATATCTAGCACAGATACGCAGTATTTT
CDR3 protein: CASSWGLAGGLISSTDTQYF

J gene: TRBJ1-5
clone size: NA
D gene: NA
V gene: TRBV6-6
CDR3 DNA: TGTGCCAGCAGTCCCGGACAGACCAATCAGCCCCAGCATTTT
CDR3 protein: CASSPGQTNQPQHF

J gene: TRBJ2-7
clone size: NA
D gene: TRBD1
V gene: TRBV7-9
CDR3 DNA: TGTGCCAGCAGCTCGGGACAGGGCGATCTCGACGAGCAGTACTTC
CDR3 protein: CASSSGQGDLDEQYF

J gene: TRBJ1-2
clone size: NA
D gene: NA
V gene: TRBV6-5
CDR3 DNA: TGTGCCAGCAGTTACTCCACGGACCTCCGGGGATACGGCTACACCTTC
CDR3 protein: CASSYSTDLRGYGYTF

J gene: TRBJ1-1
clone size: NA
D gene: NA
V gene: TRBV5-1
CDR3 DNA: TGCGCCAGCAGCTTGGATGGGGGGGCGAGAACTGAAGCTTTCTTT
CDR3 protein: CASSLDGGARTEAFF

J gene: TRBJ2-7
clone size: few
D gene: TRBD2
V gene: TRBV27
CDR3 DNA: TGTGCCAGCAGGCGGGAAGCGGGAGGAAGCTACGAGCAGTACTTC
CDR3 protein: CASRREAGGSYEQYF

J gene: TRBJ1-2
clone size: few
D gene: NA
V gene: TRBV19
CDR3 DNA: TGTGCCAGTCACTCCTATGGCTACACCTTC
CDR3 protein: CASHSYGYTF

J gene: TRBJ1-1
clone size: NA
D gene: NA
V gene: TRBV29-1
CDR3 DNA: TGCAGCGTTGTTCCCGCAGCCATGAACACTGAAGCTTTCTTT
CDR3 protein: CSVVPAAMNTEAFF

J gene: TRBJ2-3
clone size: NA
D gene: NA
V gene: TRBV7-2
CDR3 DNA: TGTGCCAGCAGCCTGAAAACAGATACGCAGTATTTT
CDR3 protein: CASSLKTDTQYF